Sequencing of this TCR beta chain was carried out in a study of T cell responses to AZD1222 COVID-19 vaccine. The wider study: The study pooled second doses at about 4 or about 12 weeks. Study-level results: Clonal diversity may have been underestimated, and the donors were mostly white British, with more females than males. Nearly half of spike-specific TCRs reportedly target unmutated variant regions. The breadth and depth of Spike-specific TCRs increased once two AZD1222 doses had been given.

In regard to this clone: Its target is not known.

Trimming removed 2 bases at V and 4 bases at J, with 9 bases between. The CDR3 length is 13 residues. Per the germline V gene, CDR1 is GTSNPN and CDR2 is SVGIG (reference sequence). Clones were read by immunoSEQ multiplex PCR, and TCRdb kept only the in-frame ones, dropping some. The sample holds 150,000 to 200,000 clones, 88% seen once. Here the sequenced sample was peripheral blood, taken on day 0 of AZD1222 vaccination. The chain has TRBV30 and TRBJ1-5; D call uncertain. This clonotype was obtained from an adult in good health. For the CDR3, the DNA is TGTGCCTGGAGTCAAGGGAGTAATCAGCCCCAGCATTTT. Residues: CAWSQGSNQPQHF.